This T cell receptor (beta chain) was sequenced during a study of cytomegalovirus exposure and HLA in healthy donors (dated by TCRdb to about 2017). Regarding the study in general: An earlier analysis of approximately 600 of the donors reported roughly 270 Gb of sequence data and 117 million unique TCR beta sequences from 150 million to 200 million T cells. Roughly 300 gigabases of sequencing data and tens of millions of unique TCR sequences made up an early release that covered 500 to 700 HLA-typed donors. Among the roughly 390 genotyped donors, approximately 82% belonged to the genetic ancestry cluster associated with self-reported Caucasian donors. The study was designed to test whether signatures of past pathogen exposure could be identified by cataloging public T cell receptors. The T cell repertoires of under 750 subjects were profiled by immunosequencing and related to cytomegalovirus serostatus. A separate validation cohort of about 110 different subjects was used in addition to the 666-subject first cohort. The study combined high-throughput TCR immunosequencing, statistical association of individual TCRs with disease status, and machine learning to predict cytomegalovirus infection status. To study patterns of TCR occurrence, a later analysis re-analyzed previously published TCR beta repertoires from 500 to 850 donors and added high-resolution HLA genotyping. Rather than drawing on any new phenotypic data, the later analysis identified candidate immune exposures from TCR beta sequences and the way those sequences occurred across donors. An earlier analysis of a few hundred of the donors applied high-throughput TCR beta sequencing to assess whether each TCR beta V gene segment acted as functional or pseudogenic. Donor age, sex, ethnicity and CMV serostatus were compiled together with the repertoire data. A later genetic analysis took genome-wide SNP genotypes for about three fifths of the 666 donors and used that subset as a discovery cohort. Every repertoire in the discovery cohort had been generated on one and the same sequencing platform. Class I and class II HLA loci were covered by the typing at four-digit resolution. The number of typed donors differed by locus: about 629-630 for A, B, C, DRB1 and DQB1; 522 for DQA1; 606 for DPA1; and roughly 470 for DPB1. Roughly 5 DR-DQ haplotypes were handled as single units for association and clustering, since linkage in the cohort was strong. Among 300 to 450 genotyped donors of the cohort, an average of about 240,000 unique TCR beta nucleotide sequences were sequenced per donor, around 18% of them non-productive.

The cohort consisted of fewer than 700 healthy bone marrow donors. At the time of sampling, every cohort member was nominally healthy, though immune exposures that went unrecorded were likely present. The donor tested CMV seronegative and was one of the 352 seronegative cohort members. A peripheral blood sample was collected from each donor, and TCR beta sequencing was performed on peripheral blood mononuclear cells. The Qiagen DNeasy Blood Extraction Kit was used to extract genomic DNA from the blood cell samples. About this clone: The clone's antigen remains unknown. No clone much larger than this one lies a single base away; base qualities are absent.

Library generation was performed with the immunoSEQ multiplex PCR assay. The multiplex PCR relied on a mix of 60 forward primers for TCR Vbeta segments and 13 reverse primers for TCR Jbeta segments. The CDR3 region of rearranged TCR beta genes was amplified from genomic DNA by a multiplex PCR assay. Amplified TCR beta libraries were sequenced as 87-base-pair reads on the Illumina HiSeq System. The paper's processing steps were these. A later analysis counted some 80 million unique TCR beta chains across the 550 to 700 repertoires, and some 11 million of these chains were shared by at least two donors. To remove PCR and sequencing errors, raw reads were error-corrected and collapsed into unique sequences using a nearest-neighbor algorithm that merged closely related sequences. V, D and J gene segments were assigned by aligning CDR3 sequences to IMGT reference sequences. For a sequence to be retained, at least a six-nucleotide match to both a V gene segment and a J gene segment was required. Rearrangements were called productive when the CDR3 lacked stop codons and stayed in frame with V and J; all others were non-productive. CDR3 was defined according to IMGT convention as the region running from the second conserved V-encoded cysteine to the conserved J-encoded phenylalanine. Sequences without an unambiguous match to a single V gene segment were excluded from the earlier analysis of 587 of the donors. In an earlier analysis of 587 of the donors, V segments were called functional above 56.7% productive rearrangements and were called segregating when the between-donor standard deviation exceeded 5%. To diagnose cytomegalovirus status from the catalog of TCR beta chain sequences, a statistical classification framework was built. A later analysis assigned V and J genes by comparing TCR nucleotide sequences with IMGT/GENE-DB human TR gene sequences. Using the TCRdist pipeline, a later analysis assigned CDR3 sequences along with most-parsimonious VDJ recombination scenarios. In a later analysis, every TCR beta chain was defined by the combination of its CDR3 amino acid sequence and its V-gene family, and reads without a unique V-gene family were dropped. A later analysis removed 550 to 700 highly shared, low-generation-probability nucleotide sequences to deal with suspected cross-contamination and a sequencing artifact. A later analysis calculated a clonal expansion index for each public chain from normalized within-repertoire ranks of inferred template counts. Generation probabilities in a later analysis came from a VDJ recombination model fitted to out-of-frame rearrangements, and those results were checked against IGoR. In a later analysis, hypergeometric tests were used to score TCR-TCR, TCR-HLA and TCR-CMV co-occurrence, with a repertoire-size bias correction applied to TCR pairs. In a later analysis, false discovery rates were estimated by permuting HLA or CMV assignments 20 times. In a later analysis, co-occurring TCRs were grouped using DBSCAN, and TCRdist sequence similarity was added for clustering within HLA-allele-positive subsets. Repertoires with fewer than 30,000 or more than 120,000 public chains, plus five repertoires with anomalous nucleotide sharing, were excluded from co-occurrence clustering. Here the immuneACCESS table is served through TCRdb, limited to in-frame sequences with V and J called. Missing clones are a known gap in these copies; in checked studies unresolved V genes cover under half, and the rest lacks a known reason. V and J calls and clone size are copied from that table; D and trimming were computed from the DNA. This sample gives about 200,000 clones in total; about four fifths of them show up just once. 2.9% of the sample lies in the top ten.

The study at large found these results: Across donors, most TCR sequences were observed very rarely, whereas some public TCRs were present in many individuals. A later analysis associated 17,000 or so TCR beta sequences with specific HLA alleles at a false discovery rate of 0.05. Because the 87-base-pair reads could not distinguish some IMGT-functional V segments, including TRBV6-2 and TRBV6-3, those segments were excluded. According to the authors, the approach could potentially be generalized to other disease states and immunological phenotypes. According to a later analysis, TCR association rates differed among HLA loci, with DRB1 alleles showing the most associated TCRs and HLA-C alleles showing the fewest. Linkage disequilibrium might explain the correlated functional status among segregating V segments, but an unknown experimental factor could not be excluded. The sequencing pipeline was judged likely to have produced a cluster of highly shared sequence variants as a technical artifact. Cytomegalovirus status was reported to be diagnosed by the classifier with high specificity and sensitivity in both the original and validation cohorts. Broadly in line with IMGT annotations, most TCR beta V segments showed up in productive rearrangements about 87% or about 30% of the time in an earlier analysis of 587 of the donors. A later analysis found that HLA-associated TCR beta chains were more clonally expanded and had lower generation probabilities than equally common non-associated chains. An association between a missense DCLRE1C variant and V-gene and J-gene trimming of TCR beta chains was found in a later genetic analysis and replicated in an independent cohort. The cohort was sequenced for TCR beta chains only, and without alpha or paired-chain data the features that could be detected were limited. For the cohort, immune exposure information was limited to CMV serostatus. In a later analysis, most CMV-associated TCR beta chains were found to appear HLA-restricted, with HLA associations seemingly driven largely by CMV exposure. Because some donors lacked HLA typing at each locus, the association tests relied only on the typed subset. A few of the identified cytomegalovirus-associated TCR beta chains were confirmed in vitro to be specific for cytomegalovirus antigens. A later genetic analysis reported fewer N-insertions in productive TCRs among donors in an Asian-associated ancestry cluster than the roughly 650-donor mean. Because counts were too low, about 15 rarely observed V segments, including chromosome 9 orphons, were left out of the earlier analysis of some 600 of the donors. A total of fewer than 200 TCR beta chains were listed by the study as associated with cytomegalovirus. According to a later analysis, parvovirus B19, influenza, CMV and Epstein-Barr virus appeared linked to several top co-occurrence clusters. A further reported finding was that TCR beta sequences accurately predicted the HLA-A and HLA-B alleles for most subjects in the first cohort. Strong co-occurrence of HLA alleles, especially DR and DQ, made assigning TCR associations to individual alleles difficult. The presence/absence analyses assumed that sequencing depth was roughly uniform across donors, and that assumption may not be true.

V trim: 2 bases; J trim: 12 bases; unmatched bases: 2. There are 12 amino acids in the CDR3, from cysteine to phenylalanine inclusive. Just the 36-base CDR3 DNA is kept, in frame starting at base 1. Per the germline V gene (reference sequence), SEHNR is the CDR1 and FQNEAQ is the CDR2. Sequenced sample: PBMCs. This sequence uses TRBV7-9 and TRBJ2-5, and 11 junctional nucleotides match TRBD2. The TCR originated in a man aged 25 to 40 in good health and CMV-seronegative. CDR3 region: CASSLPLAGEYF. In nucleotides, the sequence is TGTGCCAGCAGCTTACCACTAGCGGGGGAGTACTTC.